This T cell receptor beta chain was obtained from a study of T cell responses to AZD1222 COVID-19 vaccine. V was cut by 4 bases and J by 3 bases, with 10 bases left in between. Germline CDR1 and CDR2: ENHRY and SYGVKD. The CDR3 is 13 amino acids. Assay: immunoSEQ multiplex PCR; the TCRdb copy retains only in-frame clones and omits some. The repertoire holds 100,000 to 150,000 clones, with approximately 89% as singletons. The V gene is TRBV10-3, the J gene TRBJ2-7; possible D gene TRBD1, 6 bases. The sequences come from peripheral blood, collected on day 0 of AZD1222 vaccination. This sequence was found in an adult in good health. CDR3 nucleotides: TGTGCCATCAGTGCGGACAGTCGCTACGAGCAGTACTTC. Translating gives CAISADSRYEQYF.